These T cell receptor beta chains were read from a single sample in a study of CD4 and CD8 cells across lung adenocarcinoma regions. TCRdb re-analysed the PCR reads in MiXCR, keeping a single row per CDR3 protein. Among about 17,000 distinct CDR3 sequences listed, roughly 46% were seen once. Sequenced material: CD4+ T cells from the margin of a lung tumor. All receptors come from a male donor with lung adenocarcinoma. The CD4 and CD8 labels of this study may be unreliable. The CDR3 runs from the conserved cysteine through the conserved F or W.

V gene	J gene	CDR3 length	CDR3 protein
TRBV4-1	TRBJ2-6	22	CASSQVTLRDRTFLGGANVLTF
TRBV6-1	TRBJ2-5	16	CASKKGGGTLPDTQYF
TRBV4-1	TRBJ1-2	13	CASSQVADYGYTF
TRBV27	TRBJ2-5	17	CASSPGRGGRETDTQYF
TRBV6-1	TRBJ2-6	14	CASSRFSGANVLTF
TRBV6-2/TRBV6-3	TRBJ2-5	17	CASRVESGGGDKETQYF
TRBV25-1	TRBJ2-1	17	CASRGGTSGMVYNEQFF
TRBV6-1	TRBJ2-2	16	CATSVAGGLGTGELFF
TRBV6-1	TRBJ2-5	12	CASSKDPRMGYF
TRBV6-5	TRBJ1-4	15	CASSLQGLTNEKLFF
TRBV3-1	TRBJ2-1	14	CASSQASSYNEQFF
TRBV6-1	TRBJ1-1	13	CASSEAENTEAFF
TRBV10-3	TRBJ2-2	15	CAISSGHLFSGELFF
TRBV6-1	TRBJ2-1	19	CASSPSGKREEGRLYEQFF
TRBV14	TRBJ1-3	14	CASSPTGQGDTIYF
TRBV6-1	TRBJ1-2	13	CASSFGGNTGYIF
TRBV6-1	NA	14	CASSLQGFTETQYF